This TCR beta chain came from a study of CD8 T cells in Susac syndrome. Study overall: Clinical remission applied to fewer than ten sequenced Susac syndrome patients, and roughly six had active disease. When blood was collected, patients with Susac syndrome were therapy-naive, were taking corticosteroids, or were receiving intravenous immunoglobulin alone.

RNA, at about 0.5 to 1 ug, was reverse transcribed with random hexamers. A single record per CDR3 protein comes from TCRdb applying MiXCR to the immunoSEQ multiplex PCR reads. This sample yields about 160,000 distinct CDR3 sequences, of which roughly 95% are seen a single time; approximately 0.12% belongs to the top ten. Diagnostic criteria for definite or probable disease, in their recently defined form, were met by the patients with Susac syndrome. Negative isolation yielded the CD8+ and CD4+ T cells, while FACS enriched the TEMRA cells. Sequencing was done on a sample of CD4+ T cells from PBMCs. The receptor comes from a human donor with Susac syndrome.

The CDR3 nucleotides are TGTGCCAGCACCGTCAGGCTTAATAGGGCCAACGTCCTGACTTTC. Translation gives CASTVRLNRANVLTF. The chain joins TRBV6-2 or TRBV6-3 to TRBJ2-6; no reliable D call. Germline V lookup: CDR1 MNHEY, CDR2 SVGEGT. The V and J ends lost 7 bases and 5 bases respectively, with 15 bases between them. The CDR3 runs 15 residues.